This TCR beta chain derives from a study of shared clonotypes between healthy human individuals. The wider study: Plates per donor: three CD4 naive, three CD4 memory, two CD8 naive, one CD8 memory. Study conclusions and caveats: Richness estimates generally favored naive over memory subsets.

The CDR3 is 15 amino acids. Germline assignment: CDR1 KGHSH and CDR2 LQKENI. Trimming took 5 bases from V and 3 from J, leaving 15 bases between them. Negatively enriched CD4+ T cells were divided by CD45RA into naive and memory. Each sorted subset replicate got 200 ng genomic DNA, tens of thousands of genomes. Data came from immunoSEQ multiplex PCR; TCRdb stores just in-frame clones and leaves some out. The sample includes about 1 million clones, about 75% of them seen just once. There are many counts of this clone. What it binds is unknown. Source material: memory CD4+ T cells sorted from blood. Subset given: CD45RA-negative fraction. The V gene is TRBV18, the J gene TRBJ2-3; tentatively, D is TRBD1 or TRBD2 (6 bases each). This receptor was taken from a man aged 18 to 29 in good health. The chain's CDR3 is CASSEGGSGTDTQYF. In DNA form, the CDR3 reads TGTGCCAGCTCAGAAGGGGGGTCCGGTACAGATACGCAGTATTTT.